A selection of T cell receptor beta chains follows, all from one sample in a study of T-cell reconstitution after alpha-beta-depleted transplantation in children. TCRdb reprocessed the PCR reads with MiXCR, giving one entry per CDR3 protein. The data show 200,000 to 250,000 distinct CDR3 sequences, about 24% seen once. Sequences were derived from PBMCs, mostly from graft donor cells, sampled 360 days after TCRalphabeta/CD19-depleted stem cell transplant. The source is a female patient between 2 and 15 years old who had a stem cell transplant for congenital amegakaryocytic thrombocytopenia, so the T cells may come from the graft donor. The CDR3 runs from the conserved cysteine through the conserved F or W. The D gene is left open where the match is weak. Clone size is given for some rows only: seen once, a few or many times, or a class if the clone is expanded.

TRBJ2-7	TRBV28	once	-	TGTGCCAGCAGCGAAAGCGGCGACTCCTACGAGCAGTACTTC	CASSESGDSYEQYF
TRBJ2-3	TRBV20-1	few	TRBD2	TGCAGTGCCGAGCGGGGGTCCTACACAGATACGCAGTATTTT	CSAERGSYTDTQYF
TRBJ2-7	TRBV29-1	-	TRBD1	TGCAGCGTTGAGGGGACAGGGGTCTTCTCCGAGCAGTACTTC	CSVEGTGVFSEQYF
TRBJ2-1	TRBV18	-	-	TGTGCCAGCTCGCAACCGGGATGGGGGGCTTACAATGAGCAGTTCTTC	CASSQPGWGAYNEQFF
TRBJ2-7	TRBV28	few	TRBD2	TGTGCCAGCAGCATGCCGGGACTAGTTTTTAACTCCTACGAGCAGTACTTC	CASSMPGLVFNSYEQYF
TRBJ2-3	TRBV4-1	few	-	TGCGCCAGCAGCCAAGAGTGGCCAGATACGCAGTATTTT	CASSQEWPDTQYF
TRBJ2-2	TRBV6-2/TRBV6-3	few	-	TGTGCCAGCAGACCTAGGACGGCCACCGGGGAGCTGTTTTTT	CASRPRTATGELFF
TRBJ2-3	TRBV15	once	TRBD1	TGTGCCACCAGCAGAACTAGACAGGGGAGTGGAGATACGCAGTATTTT	CATSRTRQGSGDTQYF
TRBJ1-1	TRBV10-3	many	-	TGTGCCATCAGTGAGGCGACGAGGAACACTGAAGCTTTCTTT	CAISEATRNTEAFF
TRBJ1-5	TRBV11-1	-	TRBD1	TGTGCCAGCAGCCCCACCCCTTGGGACAGCCTGGGCCCCAATCAGCCCCAGCATTTT	CASSPTPWDSLGPNQPQHF
TRBJ1-2	TRBV5-1	few	TRBD1	TGCGCCAGCAGCGCATGGGACAGCGTAAACTATGGCTACACCTTC	CASSAWDSVNYGYTF
TRBJ2-5	TRBV24-1	-	-	TGTGCCACCAGTGGCGGGCCCCAGACCCAGTACTTC	CATSGGPQTQYF
TRBJ2-7	TRBV12-3/TRBV12-4	-	TRBD1	TGTGCCAGCAGCCAGGGGGGGGGACAGGGAATCTACGAGCAGTACTTC	CASSQGGGQGIYEQYF
TRBJ1-1	TRBV7-9	-	-	TGTGCCAGCAGCCAAAAGGGGGGAGCCGTAGCTTTCTTT	CASSQKGGAVAFF
TRBJ1-2	TRBV12-3/TRBV12-4	-	-	TGTGCCACCGGAGGGACACCTCTTAACTATGGCTACACCTTC	CATGGTPLNYGYTF
TRBJ2-5	TRBV28	many	-	TGTGCCAGCAGTTTAATCGGGGCCCCAGAGACCCAGTACTTC	CASSLIGAPETQYF
TRBJ2-1	TRBV4-1	-	-	TGCGCCAGCAGCCAACCAGACTCCTTCAATGAGCAGTTCTTC	CASSQPDSFNEQFF
TRBJ1-1	TRBV2	medium-sized	-	TGTGCCAGCAGTGCTGTTCGGGGGGGACGGGAGAACACTGAAGCTTTCTTT	CASSAVRGGRENTEAFF
TRBJ1-3	TRBV28	-	-	TGTGCCAGCAGTTTACCCCCTGTTGGAAACACCATATATTTT	CASSLPPVGNTIYF
TRBJ2-2	TRBV7-3	many	-	TGTGCCAGCAGCTTAGGGGCGTTCGGCACCGGGGAGCTGTTTTTT	CASSLGAFGTGELFF
TRBJ1-1	TRBV7-2	few	-	TGTGCCAGCAGCTCCTTTAGTAGAAACACTGAAGCTTTCTTT	CASSSFSRNTEAFF
TRBJ2-7	TRBV20-1	many	-	TGCAGTGCTAGAACAGGAAGCTCCTACGAGCAGTACTTC	CSARTGSSYEQYF
TRBJ2-1	TRBV4-3	-	TRBD2	TGCGCCAGCAGCCAAGAGGGACTAGCGGGAGGGCCTCTCGCCTACAATGAGCAGTTCTTC	CASSQEGLAGGPLAYNEQFF
TRBJ2-3	TRBV12-3/TRBV12-4	many	TRBD2	TGTGCCAGCAGTTTTAGCGGGGATAGCACAGATACGCAGTATTTT	CASSFSGDSTDTQYF
TRBJ1-3	TRBV21-1	few	-	TGTGCCAGCAGCGGATCGGACAGGGCTGGAAACACCATATATTTT	CASSGSDRAGNTIYF
TRBJ2-1	TRBV25-1	few	-	TGTGCCAGCAGTGAATACGGGGGCGGGGACAGCTTATACAATGAGCAGTTCTTC	CASSEYGGGDSLYNEQFF
TRBJ1-4	TRBV4-3	many	TRBD1	TGCGCCAGCAGCCAAACTTTAGGGACAGTTGAAAAACTGTTTTTT	CASSQTLGTVEKLFF
TRBJ1-6	TRBV5-6	once	-	TGTGCCAGCAGCTTGGGGGTGCGGGATTCACCCCTCCACTTT	CASSLGVRDSPLHF
TRBJ1-1	TRBV7-9	-	-	TGTGCCAGCAGCTTGGGTTACACTGAAGCTTTCTTT	CASSLGYTEAFF
TRBJ2-3	TRBV20-1	-	-	TGCAGTGCTAACGGGGGGCTAGTGAGGCCCCCAGATACGCAGTATTTT	CSANGGLVRPPDTQYF